The clone carrying this TCR beta chain was recorded many times. As yet, its antigen is unknown. The data were taken from a study of T cells after yellow fever vaccination. Study-wide points: CD4 and CD8 compartments shared a small share of clonotypes, likely from convergent recombination. The bulk population could contribute abundant contaminating clonotypes to FACS-sorted repertoires. Boosting was followed by the reappearance of most primary-vaccination clones (under 97% CD4, roughly 90% CD8).

Production of TCR cDNA was by 5'RACE template switching, which also added a universal primer site and UMIs. TCRdb processed the 5' RACE reads anew with MiXCR; each CDR3 protein has one entry. This table holds a few hundred thousand distinct CDR3 sequences, 5.2% found once. This CDR3 has 15 amino acids. Germline loops: CDR1 MDHEN, CDR2 SYDVKM. V was cut by 5 bases and J by 2 bases, with 15 bases left in between. The TCR comes from a man younger than 35 who received the YFV17D yellow fever vaccine. The chain couples TRBV28 to TRBJ2-5; perhaps TRBD2 as D (5 bases). The sequenced sample was CD4+ T cells sorted from PBMCs, obtained on the day of the yellow fever booster vaccination. The CDR3 region has the DNA TGTGCCAGCAGTCCCTCGCCCGGGATTCAAGAGACCCAGTACTTC. Protein: CASSPSPGIQETQYF.